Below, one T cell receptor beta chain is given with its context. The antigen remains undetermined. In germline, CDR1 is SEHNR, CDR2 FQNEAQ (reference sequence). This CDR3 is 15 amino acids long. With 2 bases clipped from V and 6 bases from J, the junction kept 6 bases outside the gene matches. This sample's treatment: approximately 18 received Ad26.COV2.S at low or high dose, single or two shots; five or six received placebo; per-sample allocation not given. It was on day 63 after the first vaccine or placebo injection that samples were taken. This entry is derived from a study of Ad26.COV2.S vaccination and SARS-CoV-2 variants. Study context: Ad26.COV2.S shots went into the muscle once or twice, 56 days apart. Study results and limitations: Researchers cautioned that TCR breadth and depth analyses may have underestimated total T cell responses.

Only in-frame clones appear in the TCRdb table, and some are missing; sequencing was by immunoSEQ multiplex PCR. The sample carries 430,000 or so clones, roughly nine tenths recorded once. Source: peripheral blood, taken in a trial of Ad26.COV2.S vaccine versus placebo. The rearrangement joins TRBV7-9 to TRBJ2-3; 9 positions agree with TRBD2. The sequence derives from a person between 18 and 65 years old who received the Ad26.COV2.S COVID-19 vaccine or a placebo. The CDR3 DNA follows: TGTGCCAGCAGCTTACGAGCTAGCGGGGAGGATACGCAGTATTTT. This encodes CASSLRASGEDTQYF.